These 30 T cell receptor beta chains were sequenced from one sample in a study of shared clonotypes between healthy human individuals. Data came from immunoSEQ multiplex PCR; TCRdb stores just in-frame clones and leaves some out. The table includes 2 million to 2.5 million clones, approximately 95% detected once. Input material: naive CD4+ T cells from PBMCs. As for subset: CD45RA+ positively selected. These receptors were collected from a man between 18 and 29 years old in good health. Some clones in this sample may be carry-over from other donors' samples.

This chain uses TRBV9 with TRBJ2-7, with D perhaps matching TRBD1 (6 bases). V was trimmed by 4 bases and J by 6 bases, leaving 20 bases between them. The CDR3 is made up of 15 amino acids. Germline CDR1 reads SGDLS; CDR2 reads YYNGEE. The chain's CDR3 is CASSPRGTDRREQYF. DNA of the CDR3: TGTGCCAGCAGCCCTAGGGGGACCGATCGGCGCGAGCAGTACTTC.

This sequence joins TRBV11-3 and TRBJ2-1; 7 nucleotides line up with TRBD2. Unmatched junction bases numbered 10, after V lost 5 bases and J lost 9 bases. Germline values: CDR1 SGHNT, CDR2 YENEEA. CDR3 length equals 14 residues. The DNA of the CDR3 is TGTGCCAGCAGCCGTACAGGACCGGGGGGTGAGCAGTTCTTC. Translation gives CASSRTGPGGEQFF.

The gene calls are TRBV7-3 and TRBJ2-3; the D is unclear. Germline lookup yields CDR1 SGHTA and CDR2 FQGTGA. The CDR3 is 14 amino acids. Trimming left V 3 bases short and J 1 base short, with 8 bases between. Written as DNA, the CDR3 is TGTGCCAGCAGCTTTGTTGCGCGCACAGATACGCAGTATTTT. The encoded protein is CASSFVARTDTQYF.

In its sample, this clone was seen once. The chain uses TRBV12-5 and TRBJ2-2; no definite D call. CDR1 and CDR2 (germline): LGHNT, FRNRAP. The CDR3 is 14 amino acids. V shed 5 bases and J shed 5 bases, with 12 bases lying between them. The CDR3, as DNA: TGTGCTAGTGGTGAAAATCTAGAAACCGGGGAGCTGTTTTTT. Amino acid sequence: CASGENLETGELFF.

The J gene is TRBJ1-5, the V gene TRBV6-1; 11 nucleotides agree with TRBD1. Germline V CDR1 and CDR2: MNHNS, SASEGT. The V segment lost 7 bases and the J segment 5 bases; nucleotides outside the gene matches: 4. The CDR3 totals 14 residues. The CDR3 is CASTGQGAHQPQHF. CDR3 DNA: TGTGCCAGCACCGGACAGGGGGCGCATCAGCCCCAGCATTTT.

The CDR3 DNA sequence: TGTGCCAGCAGCGCGTCCCGGGGGACCCAGTACTTC. Protein sequence: CASSASRGTQYF. The chain is built from TRBV6-5 and TRBJ2-5, with D maybe TRBD2 (5 bases). The V and J ends lost 6 bases and 7 bases respectively, with 12 bases between them. From germline, CDR1 is MNHEY and CDR2 SVGAGI. CDR3 length: 12 residues.

This clone was picked up one time. The V gene is TRBV5-1, the J gene TRBJ2-5, with D unresolved. Germline V gives CDR1 SGHRS, CDR2 YFSETQ. This CDR3 region has 14 residues. Trimming cost V 0 bases and J 4 bases, with 10 bases left between them. CDR3 amino acids: CASSLEFGSETQYF. The CDR3 DNA sequence: TGCGCCAGCAGCTTGGAGTTCGGGTCAGAGACCCAGTACTTC.

The V gene is TRBV7-9, the J gene TRBJ2-1; D not resolved. Germline V gives CDR1 SEHNR, CDR2 FQNEAQ (reference sequence). Trimming removed 5 bases from V and 6 bases from J, with 2 bases in between. The CDR3 loop spans 10 amino acids. In DNA form, the CDR3 reads TGTGCCAGCAGCATCAATGAGCAGTTCTTC. This encodes CASSINEQFF.

CDR3 sequence reads: CASSRGLAGYQAEQYF. The CDR3 DNA reads TGCGCCAGCAGCCGGGGACTAGCGGGATATCAGGCCGAGCAGTACTTC. This chain connects TRBV5-1 to TRBJ2-7; 13 nucleotides align to TRBD2. Germline V lookup: CDR1 SGHRS, CDR2 YFSETQ. The V gene end was trimmed by 4 bases and the J gene end by 6 bases; junction bases not matched to a gene: 10. The CDR3 sequence is 16 residues long.

This clone is a singleton in its sample. V is TRBV5-1 and J is TRBJ1-2; 8 bases are a match to TRBD1. CDR1 is SGHRS and CDR2 is YFSETQ in the germline V gene. Germline trimming cut 4 bases from V and 5 bases from J; bases unmatched to any gene: 13. This CDR3 comprises 16 residues. The CDR3 sequence is CASSPGQALGGYGYTF. CDR3 DNA: TGCGCCAGCAGCCCGGGACAGGCCTTGGGCGGGTATGGCTACACCTTC.

This rearrangement joins TRBV30 to TRBJ1-5, with 9 bases aligning to TRBD1. CDR1 and CDR2 from the germline V gene are GTSNPN and SVGIG (reference sequence). With 3 bases clipped from V and 7 bases from J, the junction kept 10 bases outside the gene matches. This CDR3 region has 15 residues. The CDR3 DNA sequence: TGTGCCTGGAGCGAGGGGACAGGGCGAGGGCAGCCCCAGCATTTT. Translating gives CAWSEGTGRGQPQHF.

The V call is TRBV18, the J call TRBJ2-1, with a weak D call TRBD1 (7 bases). The germline gives CDR1 KGHSH, CDR2 LQKENI. Trimming left V 5 bases short and J 7 bases short, with 12 bases between. The CDR3 contains 13 residues. In DNA, the CDR3 is TGTGCCAGCTCATGGACAGGAGGGAATGAGCAGTTCTTC. This codes for CASSWTGGNEQFF.

The chain's CDR3 is CASSEVFGRQVEKLFF. The CDR3 DNA reads as TGTGCCAGCAGTGAGGTTTTCGGCCGTCAGGTTGAAAAACTGTTTTTT. The V call is TRBV6-1, the J call TRBJ1-4; D is ambiguous. Germline-derived CDR1 and CDR2 are MNHNS and SASEGT. V lost 3 bases to trimming and J lost 7 bases, with 18 bases between them. The CDR3 is 16 residues long.

The CDR3 nucleotides are TGCGCCAGCAGCTCCACAGGGGAATATAATTCACCCCTCCACTTT. Protein product: CASSSTGEYNSPLHF. The chain couples TRBV5-1 to TRBJ1-6; 7 bases fit TRBD1. There are 15 residues in the CDR3. CDR1 SGHRS and CDR2 YFSETQ come from the germline V gene. V gave up 3 bases and J gave up 4 bases; unmatched junction bases: 4.

The gene calls are TRBV10-3 and TRBJ2-2, with a weak D call TRBD2 (5 bases). The CDR3 runs to 14 residues. Per germline, CDR1 ENHRY and CDR2 SYGVKD. Trimming cost V 6 bases and J 0 bases, with 8 bases left between them. CDR3 protein: CAIRSGANTGELFF. Written as DNA, the CDR3 is TGTGCCATCAGGTCCGGGGCGAACACCGGGGAGCTGTTTTTT.

This rearrangement joins TRBV27 to TRBJ2-1, with 7 nucleotides matching TRBD2. The V segment lost 4 bases and the J segment 9 bases; nucleotides outside the gene matches: 15. Germline loops: CDR1 MNHEY, CDR2 SMNVEV (reference sequence). This CDR3 has 16 amino acids. The CDR3: CASSSPAAGINGEQFF. In DNA, the CDR3 is TGTGCCAGCAGTTCCCCAGCAGCGGGAATCAATGGTGAGCAGTTCTTC.

The rearrangement links TRBV7-6 to TRBJ2-1; 13 bases are shared with TRBD2. The length of the CDR3 is 16 residues. V lost 4 bases, J lost 4 bases, and 4 bases stayed unmatched. Germline V gene data show CDR1 as SGHVS and CDR2 as FNYEAQ. CDR3 coding DNA: TGTGCCAGCAGCTCTGGACTAGCGGGAGCGTACAATGAGCAGTTCTTC. Protein product: CASSSGLAGAYNEQFF.

This chain uses TRBV7-8 with TRBJ1-5, with D possibly being TRBD1 (5 bases). Germline V gene sequence: CDR1 SGHVS, CDR2 FQNEAQ. The germline V and J ends were trimmed by 1 base and 1 base, with 17 bases remaining between them. The CDR3 is made up of 18 amino acids. In nucleotides, the CDR3 is TGTGCCAGCAGCTTAGTTCAGGGAATATCGGCAAGCAATCAGCCCCAGCATTTT. This codes for CASSLVQGISASNQPQHF.

The chain joins TRBV6-6 to TRBJ2-1, with 9 bases fitting TRBD1. This CDR3 spans 14 amino acids. In germline, CDR1 is MNHNY, CDR2 SVGAGI (reference sequence). Trimming at V came to 9 bases and at J to 0 bases, leaving 3 bases not matched to a gene. CDR3 sequence: CASKTGGSYNEQFF. As DNA, the CDR3 is TGTGCCAGTAAGACAGGGGGCTCCTACAATGAGCAGTTCTTC.

This clone was seen only once. V is TRBV27 and J is TRBJ1-1; maybe TRBD1 (6 bases). The V end lost 8 bases, the J end lost 4 bases, and 23 bases lay between the germline ends. This CDR3 has 16 amino acids. The germline V gene encodes CDR1 MNHEY and CDR2 SMNVEV (reference sequence). CDR3 DNA sequence: TGTGCCAGCGGATACATGACTACAGGGAGAGGCACTGAAGCTTTCTTT. This codes for CASGYMTTGRGTEAFF.

This clone was counted a single time. The chain joins TRBV9 to TRBJ2-3, with 8 bases aligning to TRBD1. CDR3 size: 17 residues. The ends lost 0 bases at V and 2 bases at J; junction bases unmatched: 8. Germline CDR1 and CDR2: SGDLS and YYNGEE. This chain's CDR3 is CASSVALGQDPTDTQYF. The CDR3 DNA reads as TGTGCCAGCAGCGTAGCTCTGGGACAGGACCCCACAGATACGCAGTATTTT. Full variable domain (outside the CDR3, taken from reference TRBV9 and TRBJ2-3): DSGVTQTPKHLITATGQRVTLRCSPRSGDLSVYWYQQSLDQGLQFLIQYYNGEERAKGNILERFSAQQFPDLHSELNLSSLELGDSALYFCASSVALGQDPTDTQYFGPGTRLTVL.

This chain links TRBV28 with TRBJ1-2; 8 positions match TRBD1. This CDR3 comprises 15 residues. The J segment lost 2 bases and the V segment lost 4 bases, leaving 6 bases of the junction unmatched. CDR1 MDHEN and CDR2 SYDVKM come from the germline V gene. The CDR3 region is CASSSVHRGNYGYTF. CDR3 coding DNA: TGTGCCAGCAGTTCCGTACACAGGGGGAACTATGGCTACACCTTC.

This chain links TRBV6-6 with TRBJ1-1; D call uncertain. CDR1 and CDR2 from the germline V gene are MNHNY and SVGAGI (reference sequence). This CDR3 contains 12 residues. Trimming stripped 0 bases from V and 8 bases from J, with 7 bases between. The CDR3: CASSYSILEAFF. The CDR3 bases are TGTGCCAGCAGTTACTCGATTTTAGAAGCTTTCTTT.

The rearrangement links TRBV28 to TRBJ1-5, with D possibly TRBD1 on 6 matching bases. The V gene lost 6 bases and the J gene lost 3 bases, with 12 bases spanning the gap. The germline V gene encodes CDR1 MDHEN and CDR2 SYDVKM. The CDR3 contains 14 residues. The CDR3 nucleotides are TGTGCCAGCAGGAAAGACAGGAACAATCAGCCCCAGCATTTT. It codes for CASRKDRNNQPQHF. Combining the CDR3 with reference TRBV28 and TRBJ1-5 gives the whole variable domain DVKVTQSSRYLVKRTGEKVFLECVQDMDHENMFWYRQDPGLGLRLIYFSYDVKMKEKGDIPEGYSVSREKKERFSLILESASTNQTSMYLCASRKDRNNQPQHFGDGTRLSIL.

The rearrangement links TRBV18 to TRBJ1-1; 10 bases are a match to TRBD1. CDR1 and CDR2 from the germline V gene are KGHSH and LQKENI. The CDR3 totals 17 residues. Trimming removed 5 bases from V and 4 bases from J; junction bases left unmatched: 13. The CDR3: CASSSATGGSWGTEAFF. CDR3 DNA: TGTGCCAGCTCATCAGCGACAGGGGGCTCTTGGGGCACTGAAGCTTTCTTT.

This chain connects TRBV6-4 to TRBJ2-7; TRBD1 is a possible D gene (5 bases). The CDR3 is 14 amino acids. Trimming removed 5 bases from V and 2 bases from J, with 13 bases in between. Germline loops: CDR1 MRHNA, CDR2 SNTAGT. CDR3 DNA sequence: TGTGCCAGCAGTCTACGAGCAGGGCCCTACGAGCAGTACTTC. Translated: CASSLRAGPYEQYF.

The chain uses TRBV27 and TRBJ1-3, with 7 bases aligning to TRBD1. This CDR3 spans 16 amino acids. Trimming removed 5 bases from V and 2 bases from J; junction bases left unmatched: 9. Germline lookup yields CDR1 MNHEY and CDR2 SMNVEV (reference sequence). As DNA, the CDR3 is TGTGCCAGCAGTCGCTACTCGACAGGGCCTGGAAACACCATATATTTT. This codes for CASSRYSTGPGNTIYF.

As regards this clone: At the DNA level, this CDR3 is encoded by other sequences in the same sample as well. The rearrangement links TRBV5-4 to TRBJ2-1; D is perhaps TRBD2 (6 bases). The CDR3 covers 13 residues. Germline lookup yields CDR1 SGHNT and CDR2 YYREEE (reference sequence). V lost 0 bases to trimming and J lost 8 bases, with 9 bases between them. The CDR3 spells CASSLAGADEQFF. In DNA, the CDR3 is TGTGCCAGCAGCTTGGCGGGAGCGGATGAGCAGTTCTTC. Full variable domain (missing parts from reference TRBV5-4 and TRBJ2-1): ETGVTQSPTHLIKTRGQQVTLRCSSQSGHNTVSWYQQALGQGPQFIFQYYREEENGRGNFPPRFSGLQFPNYSSELNVNALELDDSALYLCASSLAGADEQFFGPGTRLTVL.

This clone has only one observation. This chain joins TRBV2 and TRBJ1-1; 8 nucleotides agree with TRBD1. This CDR3 is 14 amino acids long. Germline-derived CDR1 and CDR2 are SNHLY and FYNNEI. V was pared by 3 bases and J by 1 base, with 1 base of the junction left unmatched. The CDR3 reads CASSDQGANTEAFF. As DNA, the CDR3 is TGTGCCAGCAGTGACCAGGGGGCGAACACTGAAGCTTTCTTT.

The CDR3 loop is CATLKLAGLGQYF. Written as DNA, the CDR3 is TGTGCCACCCTGAAACTAGCGGGCCTTGGGCAGTACTTC. The chain links TRBV11-2 to TRBJ2-7; 9 bases agree with TRBD2. Unmatched junction bases numbered 13, after V lost 10 bases and J lost 9 bases. Germline V gene sequence: CDR1 SGHAT, CDR2 FQNNGV. The CDR3 contains 13 residues. The whole variable domain, filled in from reference TRBV11-2 and TRBJ2-7, reads EAGVAQSPRYKIIEKRQSVAFWCNPISGHATLYWYQQILGQGPKLLIQFQNNGVVDDSQLPKDRFSAERLKGVDSTLKIQPAKLEDSAVYLCATLKLAGLGQYFGPGTRLTVT.